One sample yielded the 13 T cell receptor beta chains listed below, sequenced in a study of human T cells and chemical hapten exposure (dated by TCRdb to about 2021). The meaning of the sample's time point label: patch test 1, 2 weeks after DPC sensitization. The sample's treatment or condition, from its label and the paper: therapeutic diphenylcyclopropenone sensitization with weekly scalp DPC. The library was generated by RACE. This sample was sequenced with a NextSeq 500. The raw public data were reprocessed by TCRdb itself: fastp quality trimming at Q25, MiXCR clonotype calling, in-frame beta chains only. Each entry merges the rows of one CDR3 protein and shows their most common DNA and genes. For this sample there are some 180,000 distinct CDR3 sequences; approximately 20% appear just once. The ten largest clones capture less than 7% of the sample. Source: whole blood, taken in connection with sensitization to the hapten diphenylcyclopropenone (DPC). The source is a woman aged 50 to 60 with alopecia areata. Some clones in this sample may be carry-over from other donors' samples.

The chain combines TRBV25-1 with TRBJ2-2; perhaps D is TRBD1 or TRBD2 (6 bases each). The CDR3 contains 14 residues. Trimming cost V 4 bases and J 6 bases, with 12 bases left between them. Germline CDR1 is MGHDK and CDR2 is SYGVNS. The CDR3 nucleotides read TGTGCCAGCAGTGTTTACAGGGACTCCGGGGAGCTGTTTTTT. It encodes CASSVYRDSGELFF.

This chain links TRBV29-1 with TRBJ2-3; tentatively, D is TRBD1 (6 bases). Germline loops: CDR1 SQVTM, CDR2 ANQGSEA. The germline V and J ends were trimmed by 2 bases and 0 bases, with 12 bases remaining between them. CDR3 size: 15 residues. CDR3 amino acids: CSVEQTGSSTDTQYF. For the CDR3, the DNA is TGCAGCGTTGAACAGACAGGATCCAGCACAGATACGCAGTATTTT.

This clonotype has only a few counts. V and J are TRBV13 and TRBJ2-2, with TRBD2 matching 7 bases. Germline V CDR1 and CDR2: PRHDT, FYEKMQ (reference sequence). The CDR3 length is 16 residues. V shed 0 bases and J 4 bases; nucleotides not matched to a gene: 5. CDR3 sequence: CASSLGGLPSTGELFF. The CDR3 nucleotides are TGTGCCAGCAGCTTAGGGGGACTACCCTCCACCGGGGAGCTGTTTTTT.

There are a few counts of this clonotype. V is TRBV10-3 and J is TRBJ1-4, with 8 nucleotides matching TRBD1. The CDR3 is 15 amino acids. Germline V lookup: CDR1 ENHRY, CDR2 SYGVKD. Unmatched junction bases numbered 7, after V lost 3 bases and J lost 7 bases. The CDR3 nucleotides are TGTGCCATCAGTGATTCCGACAGGGGAGGTGAAAAACTGTTTTTT. It translates to CAISDSDRGGEKLFF.

This clonotype has just a few counts. V usage is TRBV7-9 and J usage is TRBJ1-4; TRBD1 aligns across 7 bases. The CDR3 extends over 16 amino acids. In germline, CDR1 is SEHNR, CDR2 FQNEAQ (reference sequence). V shed 2 bases, J shed 3 bases, and the junction held 6 bases outside the gene matches. CDR3 residues: CASSLRVGQPNEKLFF. The DNA of the CDR3 is TGTGCCAGCAGCTTACGTGTGGGACAGCCTAATGAAAAACTGTTTTTT.

This clonotype was recorded at least ten times. The V and J genes are TRBV2 and TRBJ2-2, with D possibly being TRBD2 (6 bases). Germline CDR1 and CDR2: SNHLY and FYNNEI. The CDR3 runs to 14 residues. V dropped 4 bases and J dropped 1 base, with 7 bases sitting between them. The CDR3 DNA is TGTGCCAGCAGTGCCGGGGGGAACACCGGGGAGCTGTTTTTT. This encodes CASSAGGNTGELFF.

The sample holds a few counts of this clonotype. The rearrangement joins TRBV29-1 to TRBJ2-7; weak D call: TRBD1 (5 bases). V was shortened by 6 bases and J by 5 bases, with 17 bases between the two germline ends. This CDR3 has 13 amino acids. Germline V lookup: CDR1 SQVTM, CDR2 ANQGSEA. CDR3 sequence (DNA): TGCAGCGTGCTCGTAATCAGGGAAAACGAGCAGTACTTC. This sequence encodes CSVLVIRENEQYF.

The CDR3 DNA sequence: TGTGCCACCAGCAGAGATGACGGCGGGAGGACATCCTACAATGAGCAGTTCTTC. Residues: CATSRDDGGRTSYNEQFF. The chain joins TRBV15 to TRBJ2-1, with 8 bases fitting TRBD2. Germline CDR1 and CDR2: LNHNV and YYDKDF (reference sequence). The CDR3 is 18 residues long. Germline trimming cut 0 bases from V and 1 base from J; bases unmatched to any gene: 8.

The sample holds a few counts of this clonotype. V is TRBV12-3 or TRBV12-4 and J is TRBJ1-1; tentatively, D is TRBD1 (6 bases). The CDR3 is made up of 14 amino acids. V dropped 6 bases and J dropped 0 bases, with 11 bases sitting between them. CDR3: CASSITGLNTEAFF. CDR3 sequence (DNA): TGTGCCAGCAGCATCACAGGGCTGAACACTGAAGCTTTCTTT.

This chain links TRBV12-3 or TRBV12-4 with TRBJ2-2, with 9 bases fitting TRBD2. This CDR3 is 15 amino acids long. With 6 bases clipped from V and 0 bases from J, the junction kept 2 bases outside the gene matches. DNA of the CDR3: TGTGCCAGCAGAATAGCGGGGGCGAACACCGGGGAGCTGTTTTTT. As protein: CASRIAGANTGELFF.

This clonotype has just a few counts. This chain uses TRBV5-5 with TRBJ1-1, with D possibly matching TRBD1 (6 bases). The CDR3 spans 15 residues. CDR1 SGHKS and CDR2 YYEKEE come from the germline V gene (reference sequence). V was clipped by 0 bases and J by 3 bases, with 12 bases between them. The CDR3 region has the DNA TGTGCCAGCAGCTTGGTAGGCGGGGGCTACACTGAAGCTTTCTTT. Residues: CASSLVGGGYTEAFF.

In its sample, this clonotype was seen a few times. V and J are TRBV7-9 and TRBJ1-6, with D tentatively TRBD1 (6 bases). Germline lookup yields CDR1 SEHNR and CDR2 FQNEAQ (reference sequence). The V gene lost 10 bases and the J gene lost 7 bases, with 14 bases spanning the gap. The CDR3 consists of 13 residues. The CDR3 here is CATRDTYNSPLHF. For the CDR3, the DNA is TGTGCCACCCGGGACACATACAATTCACCCCTCCACTTT. The full variable domain, with the rest looked up from reference TRBV7-9 and TRBJ1-6, is DTGVSQNPRHKITKRGQNVTFRCDPISEHNRLYWYRQTLGQGPEFLTYFQNEAQLEKSRLLSDRFSAERPKGSFSTLEIQRTEQGDSAMYLCATRDTYNSPLHFGNGTRLTVT.

In its sample, this clonotype was seen a few times. This chain connects TRBV9 to TRBJ2-2, with a possible D match to TRBD2 (5 bases). This CDR3 has 13 amino acids. V was shortened by 3 bases and J by 6 bases, with 9 bases between the two germline ends. From germline, CDR1 is SGDLS and CDR2 YYNGEE. The CDR3 coding sequence is TGTGCCAGCAGCGCACTAGAATCCGGGGAGCTGTTTTTT. It specifies CASSALESGELFF.